The subject of this entry is one T cell receptor beta chain. Its cognate antigen is unknown. From germline, CDR1 is LNHNV and CDR2 YYDKDF (reference sequence). Trimming stripped 9 bases from V and 2 bases from J, with 7 bases between. The CDR3 is 12 amino acids. The sample comes from a study of monozygotic twins with cystic fibrosis. Study-wide points: Shared CDR3 numbers were not associated with age, concordance or severity.

Repertoires were generated with immunoSEQ multiplex PCR, while TCRdb's copy carries only in-frame clones and drops some. Among under 20,000 clones listed, more than 80% were seen once. This receptor was identified in a girl aged 2 to 10 with cystic fibrosis. The sequenced sample was blood. The chain carries TRBV15 and TRBJ1-4, with a weak D call TRBD1 (5 bases). Here the CDR3 reads CATRGTNEKLFF. The CDR3 coding sequence is TGTGCCACTCGGGGGACTAATGAAAAACTGTTTTTT.